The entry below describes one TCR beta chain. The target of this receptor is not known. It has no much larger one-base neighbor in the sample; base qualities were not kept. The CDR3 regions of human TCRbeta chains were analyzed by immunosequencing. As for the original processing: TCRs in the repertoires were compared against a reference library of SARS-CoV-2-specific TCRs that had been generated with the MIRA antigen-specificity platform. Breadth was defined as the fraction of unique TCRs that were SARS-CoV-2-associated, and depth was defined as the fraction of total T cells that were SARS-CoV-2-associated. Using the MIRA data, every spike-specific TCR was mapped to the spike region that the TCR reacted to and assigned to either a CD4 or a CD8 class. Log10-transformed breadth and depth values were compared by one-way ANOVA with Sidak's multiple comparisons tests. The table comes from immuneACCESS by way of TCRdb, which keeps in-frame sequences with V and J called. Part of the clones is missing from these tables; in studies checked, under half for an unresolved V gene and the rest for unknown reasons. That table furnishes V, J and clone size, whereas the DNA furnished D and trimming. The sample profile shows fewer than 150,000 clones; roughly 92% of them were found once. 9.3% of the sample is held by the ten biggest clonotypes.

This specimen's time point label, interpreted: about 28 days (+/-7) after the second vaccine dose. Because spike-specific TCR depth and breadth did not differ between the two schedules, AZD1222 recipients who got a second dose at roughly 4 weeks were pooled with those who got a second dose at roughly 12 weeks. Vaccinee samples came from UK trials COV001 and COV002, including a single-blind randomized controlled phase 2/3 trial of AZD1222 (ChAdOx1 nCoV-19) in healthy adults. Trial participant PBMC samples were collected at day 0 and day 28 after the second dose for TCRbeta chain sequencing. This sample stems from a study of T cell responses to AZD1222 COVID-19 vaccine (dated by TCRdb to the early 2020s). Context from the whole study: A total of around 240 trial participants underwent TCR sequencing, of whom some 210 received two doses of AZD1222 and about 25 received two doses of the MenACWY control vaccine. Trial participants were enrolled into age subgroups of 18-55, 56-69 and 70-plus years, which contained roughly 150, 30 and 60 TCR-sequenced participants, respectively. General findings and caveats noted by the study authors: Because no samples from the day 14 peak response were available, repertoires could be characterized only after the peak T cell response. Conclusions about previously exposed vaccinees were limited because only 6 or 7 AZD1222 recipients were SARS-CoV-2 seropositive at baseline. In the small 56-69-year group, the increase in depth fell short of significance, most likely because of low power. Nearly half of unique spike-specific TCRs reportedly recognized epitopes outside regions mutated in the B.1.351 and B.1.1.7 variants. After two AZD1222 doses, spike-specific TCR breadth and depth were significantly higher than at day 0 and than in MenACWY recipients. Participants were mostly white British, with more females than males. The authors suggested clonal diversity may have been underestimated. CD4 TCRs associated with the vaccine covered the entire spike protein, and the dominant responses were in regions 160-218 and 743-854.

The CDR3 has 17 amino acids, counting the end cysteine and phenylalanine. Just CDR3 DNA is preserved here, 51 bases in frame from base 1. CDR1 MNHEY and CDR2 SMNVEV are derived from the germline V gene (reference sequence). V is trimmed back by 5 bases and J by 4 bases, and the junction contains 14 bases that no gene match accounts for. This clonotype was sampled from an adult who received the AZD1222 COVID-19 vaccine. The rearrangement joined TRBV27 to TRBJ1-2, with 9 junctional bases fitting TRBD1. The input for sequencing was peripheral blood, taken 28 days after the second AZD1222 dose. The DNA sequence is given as TGTGCCAGCAGTCCCGGGACAGGGAGGGGTATGGCCTATGGCTACACCTTC. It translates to CASSPGTGRGMAYGYTF.